The clone carrying this T cell receptor beta chain has just a few counts. Its specificity is unknown. V was clipped by 5 bases and J by 3 bases; unmatched bases: 9. The CDR3 is made up of 15 amino acids. CDR1 and CDR2 (germline): MNHNY, SVGAGI (reference sequence). The data were obtained in a study of Ad26.COV2.S vaccination and SARS-CoV-2 variants. Turning to the study itself: Administration of Ad26.COV2.S was intramuscular, either once or twice 56 days apart. Study-level points and caveats: Measurements of TCR breadth and depth may have given underestimates of the total T cell responses. Reports say spike-specific CD8+ and CD4+ T cell responses covered substantial breadth after vaccination. Across vaccine and placebo recipients, the breadth of non-spike TCRs was similar.

Sequenced by immunoSEQ multiplex PCR; TCRdb stores in-frame clones only, minus some. This table holds a few hundred thousand clones, 85% to 90% found once. The treatment is: roughly 18 received Ad26.COV2.S at low or high dose, single or two shots; 5 received placebo; per-sample allocation not given. Day 63 after the first injection of vaccine or placebo was the sampling time. The source material was peripheral blood, sampled in a trial of Ad26.COV2.S vaccine versus placebo. The V and J genes are TRBV6-6 and TRBJ1-2; TRBD1 matches at 7 bases. The receptor was isolated from a person between 18 and 60 years old who received the Ad26.COV2.S COVID-19 vaccine or a placebo. The CDR3 region has the DNA TGTGCCAGCAGTCCAGGACAGGCGGAATACTATGGCTACACCTTC. This encodes CASSPGQAEYYGYTF.